Shown below are 16 T cell receptor beta chains from a single sample sequenced in a study of tumor and adjacent non-tumor tissue in lung cancer (dated by TCRdb to about 2018). Bulk unsorted tissue served as the source for RNA extraction, and RNA quality was assessed using a NanoDrop ND-1000 and an Agilent 2100. The library was built by means of multiplex PCR. The sample was run on an Illumina HiSeq 2500. Following protocols modified from ARM-PCR, the researchers constructed TCRbeta libraries through three rounds of nested PCR with primers (Table S4). TCRdb trimmed public reads at Q25 via fastp, called clones via MiXCR and kept in-frame beta chains. Each entry is one CDR3 protein sequence, shown with its most common DNA and genes. The table for this sample lists some 200,000 distinct CDR3 sequences; about two thirds of them were counted only once. Almost 25% of the sample lies in the top ten. The material sequenced was lung tumor tissue. These receptors came from a man between 60 and 70 years old with non-small cell lung cancer.

With regard to this clonotype: A much larger clone lies a single base off, so this may be a read error. The CDR3 ends on some other residue instead of the conserved phenylalanine or tryptophan, so this is likely a read error. This CDR3 reads CSAISGALYEQYI. For the CDR3, the DNA is TGCAGTGCTATCTCGGGGGCCCTCTACGAGCAGTACATC. The chain employs TRBV20-1 and TRBJ2-1; the D call may be TRBD1 or TRBD2 (6 bases each). The assigned J gene may be wrong: the sequence end matches TRBJ2-7 better. Per the germline V gene, CDR1 is DFQATT and CDR2 is SNEGSKA (reference sequence). This CDR3 region has 13 residues.

This clonotype was seen a handful of times. It may be a read error: a sequence one base away is much more abundant. The rearrangement uses TRBV11-2 and TRBJ1-1, with D possibly being TRBD1 (6 bases). The germline V gene encodes CDR1 SGHAT and CDR2 FQNNGV. CDR3 length: 13 residues. DNA for the CDR3: TGTGCCAGCAGCTTCGACAGGAACACTGAAGTTTTCTTT. This sequence encodes CASSFDRNTEVFF. The full variable domain, in which reference TRBV11-2 and TRBJ1-1 provide the parts outside the CDR3, is EAGVAQSPRYKIIEKRQSVAFWCNPISGHATLYWYQQILGQGPKLLIQFQNNGVVDDSQLPKDRFSAERLKGVDSTLKIQPAKLEDSAVYLCASSFDRNTEVFFGQGTRLTVV.

The chain links TRBV20-1 to TRBJ1-1, with unresolved D. Germline values: CDR1 DFQATT, CDR2 SNEGSKA (reference sequence). This CDR3 spans 10 amino acids. The DNA of the CDR3 is TGCTGTACTAGATGGGGTGAAGCTTTCTTT. Protein: CCTRWGEAFF.

The chain is built from TRBV6-5 and TRBJ1-3; TRBD1 might be the D (6 bases). V was cut by 8 bases and J by 13 bases, with 24 bases left in between. This CDR3 is 14 amino acids long. Looked up from germline, CDR1 is MNHEY and CDR2 is SVGAGI. The CDR3 bases are TGTGCCAGCCGTCACAGGGCCACTGGAAACATTATATATTTT. As protein: CASRHRATGNIIYF.

In regard to this clonotype: At one end, the junction sequence differs from germline, possibly due to a read error. The chain uses TRBV12-3 or TRBV12-4 and TRBJ2-5; 13 bases are a match to TRBD2. CDR3 length equals 16 residues. CDR3 bases: TGTGCCAGCATCCGGACTAGCGGGGGACCCCAAGAGACCCAATACTTC. Amino acid sequence: CASIRTSGGPQETQYF.

As concerns this clonotype: Compared with germline, one end of the junction differs, possibly owing to a read error. The chain joins TRBV11-1 to TRBJ1-1; 7 bases line up with TRBD1. The germline CDR1 and CDR2 sequences are SGHAT and FQDESV (reference sequence). The CDR3 has 14 amino acids. The CDR3 is CTSRTGTVNSEAFF. In DNA form, the CDR3 reads TGTACCAGCCGTACTGGGACAGTGAACTCTGAAGCTTTCTTT.

A word on this clonotype: This may arise from a read error, as a much more abundant clone is one base away. Given the absence of the conserved phenylalanine or tryptophan at the CDR3 end, a read error is likely. The chain uses TRBV12-3 or TRBV12-4 and TRBJ2-7, with D tentatively TRBD1 (6 bases). This CDR3 is built from 14 residues. Trimming took off 5 bases at V and 0 bases at J, with 11 bases between the two ends. CDR3 sequence (DNA): TGTGCCAGCAGTCCGGGACATAGCTCCTACGAGCAGTACTAC. Its protein is CASSPGHSSYEQYY.

In regard to this clonotype: A read error may produce the germline difference seen at one junction end. The rearrangement uses TRBV11-2 and TRBJ2-1; TRBD2 is a possible D gene (6 bases). This CDR3 region has 16 residues. Per the germline V gene, CDR1 is SGHAT and CDR2 is FQNNGV. The CDR3 DNA is TGTTCCAGCAGCTTGGAAGCGGGTGTCTCTTACAATGAGCACTTCTTC. Protein sequence: CSSSLEAGVSYNEHFF.

A note on this clonotype: One end of the junction varies from germline; a read error may be responsible. The CDR3 spells CACSGSAVDQPQHF. In nucleotides, the CDR3 is TGCGCCTGCAGTGGTTCGGCAGTGGATCAGCCCCAGCATTTT. This sequence joins TRBV10-2 and TRBJ1-5; no firm D call. Germline V gives CDR1 WSHSY, CDR2 SAAADI. The length of the CDR3 is 14 residues.

Regarding this clonotype: A read error may be the cause here, since a much bigger clone is one base away. The chain links TRBV20-1 to TRBJ1-2; possibly TRBD1 for D (5 bases). This CDR3 contains 17 residues. Trimming took off 3 bases at V and 3 bases at J, with 23 bases between the two ends. Germline V gives CDR1 DFQATT, CDR2 SNEGSKA (reference sequence). The CDR3 loop reads CSARSPLRSGRDYGYTF. For the CDR3, the DNA is TGCAGTGCTAGGAGCCCGTTAAGGAGTGGCAGGGACTATGGCTACACCTTC.

The chain recombines TRBV20-1 with TRBJ2-5; the match to TRBD1 covers 9 bases. Germline V gene data show CDR1 as DFQATT and CDR2 as SNEGSKA (reference sequence). The V gene end was trimmed by 3 bases and the J gene end by 4 bases; junction bases not matched to a gene: 6. The CDR3 totals 14 residues. CDR3 loop: CSASARDRAETQYF. Here the CDR3 DNA reads TGCAGTGCTAGTGCCCGGGACAGGGCAGAGACCCAGTACTTC.

Regarding this clonotype: Possible read error: a much larger clone is one base away. This chain uses TRBV7-9 with TRBJ1-1; no firm D call. The CDR3 length is 13 residues. V shed 5 bases and J shed 5 bases, with 12 bases lying between them. CDR1 and CDR2 (germline): SEHNR, FQNEAQ (reference sequence). CDR3 DNA sequence: TGTGCCAGCAGCCAAAATGTGGAGACTGAAGCTTTCTTT. Translation: CASSQNVETEAFF.

This clonotype came up a few times. The chain joins TRBV20-1 to TRBJ2-3; 15 positions match TRBD2. V lost 5 bases to trimming and J lost 6 bases; unmatched junction nucleotides: 18. Germline-derived CDR1 and CDR2 are DFQATT and SNEGSKA (reference sequence). This CDR3 comprises 19 residues. The CDR3, as DNA: TGCAGTGCTCAAAGCAGGACTAGCGGGAGGGCCTCGAGATGGGATACGCAGTATTTT. Protein: CSAQSRTSGRASRWDTQYF.

The chain combines TRBV6-6 with TRBJ2-2; D may be TRBD2 (5 bases). This CDR3 contains 15 residues. Trimming took off 6 bases at V and 2 bases at J, with 13 bases between the two ends. CDR1 and CDR2 from the germline V gene are MNHNY and SVGAGI (reference sequence). The CDR3 DNA sequence: TGTGCCAGCAGATGGCGGGCTATTAACACCGGGGAGCTGTTTTTT. This translates into CASRWRAINTGELFF.

Comment on this clonotype: An end of the junction does not agree with germline; a read error may underlie this. The chain joins TRBV5-6 to TRBJ1-2, with D uncertain. CDR3 length equals 15 residues. Germline V gene lookup returns CDR1 SGHDT and CDR2 YYEEEE. As DNA, the CDR3 is TGTGCTAGCAGCTTGTGTGTCAGCCTGCGGTATGGCTACACATTC. This encodes CASSLCVSLRYGYTF.

The chain uses TRBV6-1 and TRBJ2-2; perhaps D is TRBD1 or TRBD2 (5 bases each). The CDR3 has 18 amino acids. V shed 0 bases and J shed 0 bases, with 14 bases lying between them. CDR1 and CDR2 from the germline V gene are MNHNS and SASEGT. The CDR3 protein is CASSEAPLGTANTGELFF. CDR3 nucleotides: TGTGCCAGCAGTGAAGCCCCACTAGGGACCGCGAACACCGGGGAGCTGTTTTTT.